Listed below are T cell receptor beta chains from one sample, sequenced in a study of cytomegalovirus exposure and HLA in healthy donors. The method was immunoSEQ multiplex PCR; TCRdb's version includes in-frame clones alone and lacks a portion of them. Seen here are more than 95,000 clones, roughly three fifths observed once, and the top ten hold 8.5% to 9.5%. Specimen: PBMCs. The receptors were sampled from a woman aged 40 to 50 in good health and CMV-seropositive. Both conserved end residues are part of each CDR3. Each record gives: clone size, J gene, V gene, CDR3 protein. Where a row states a size, it is once, few, many or the class of an expanded clone; other rows omit it.

few TRBJ1-5 TRBV5-6 CASSLGQGRNQPQHF
NA TRBJ1-5 TRBV7-6 CASSLGDRVDQPQHF
few TRBJ2-1 TRBV9 CASSVSGTMVGVDEQFF
NA TRBJ1-5 TRBV27 CASSLSGGISNQPQHF
NA TRBJ1-1 TRBV6-5 CASSRGGKAPEAFF
few TRBJ1-5 TRBV4-1 CASSPGQLLNSNQPQHF
few TRBJ1-1 TRBV7-6 CASSLVGQGNTEAFF
NA TRBJ2-1 TRBV9 CASSVGGSYNEQFF
NA TRBJ1-2 TRBV5-1 CASSSTENYGYTF
NA TRBJ2-7 TRBV7-2 CASSLEGLSRTPYEQYF
few TRBJ2-7 TRBV5-4 CASSLPLANLYEQYF
NA TRBJ1-1 TRBV27 CASSLYPDTEAFF
once TRBJ2-5 TRBV14 CASSQEILAGGRNKETQYF
once TRBJ1-5 TRBV2 CASSGQGRNQPQHF
NA TRBJ2-1 TRBV29-1 CSVGPTFWAPEQFF